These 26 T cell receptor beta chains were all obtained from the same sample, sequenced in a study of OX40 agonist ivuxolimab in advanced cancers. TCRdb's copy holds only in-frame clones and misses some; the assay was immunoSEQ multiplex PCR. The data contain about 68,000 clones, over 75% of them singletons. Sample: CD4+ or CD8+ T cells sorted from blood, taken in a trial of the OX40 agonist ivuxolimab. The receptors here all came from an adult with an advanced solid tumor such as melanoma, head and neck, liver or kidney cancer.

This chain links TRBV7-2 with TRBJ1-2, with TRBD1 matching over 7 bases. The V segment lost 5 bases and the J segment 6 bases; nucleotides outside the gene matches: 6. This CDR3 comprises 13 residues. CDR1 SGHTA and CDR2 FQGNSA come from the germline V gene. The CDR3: CASSVHRGDGYTF. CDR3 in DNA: TGTGCCAGCAGCGTACACAGGGGTGATGGCTACACCTTC.

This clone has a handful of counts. CDR3 residues: CAGTTRSGNTIYF. As DNA, the CDR3 is TGTGCCGGTACAACGAGATCTGGAAACACCATATATTTT. V usage is TRBV2 and J usage is TRBJ1-3, with D uncertain. There are 13 residues in the CDR3. CDR1 and CDR2 (germline): SNHLY, FYNNEI. Trimming removed 11 bases at V and 1 base at J, with 12 bases between.

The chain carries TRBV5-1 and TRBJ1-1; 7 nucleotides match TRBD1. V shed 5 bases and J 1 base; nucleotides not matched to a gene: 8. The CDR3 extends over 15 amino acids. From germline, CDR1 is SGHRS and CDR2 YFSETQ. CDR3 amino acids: CASRPQGSSNTEAFF. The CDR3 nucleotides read TGCGCCAGCAGACCACAGGGGTCATCGAACACTGAAGCTTTCTTT.

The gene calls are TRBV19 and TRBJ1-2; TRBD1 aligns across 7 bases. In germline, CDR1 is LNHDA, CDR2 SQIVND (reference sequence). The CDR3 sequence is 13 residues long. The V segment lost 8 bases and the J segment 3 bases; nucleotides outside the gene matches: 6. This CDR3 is CASAYRGDYGYTF. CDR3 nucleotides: TGTGCCAGTGCCTACAGGGGTGACTATGGCTACACCTTC.

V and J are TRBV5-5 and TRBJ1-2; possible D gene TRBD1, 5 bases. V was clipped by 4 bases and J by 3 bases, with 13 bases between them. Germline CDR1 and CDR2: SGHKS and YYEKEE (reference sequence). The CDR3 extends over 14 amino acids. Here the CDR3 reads CASSPPTGDYGYTF. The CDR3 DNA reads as TGTGCCAGCAGCCCCCCCACAGGCGACTATGGCTACACCTTC.

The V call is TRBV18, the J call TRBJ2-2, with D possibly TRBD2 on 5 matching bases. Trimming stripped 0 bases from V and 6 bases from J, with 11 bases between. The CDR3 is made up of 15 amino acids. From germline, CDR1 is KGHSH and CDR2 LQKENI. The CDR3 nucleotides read TGTGCCAGCTCACCACCTAGAGGGTCCGCCGGGGAGCTGTTTTTT. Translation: CASSPPRGSAGELFF.

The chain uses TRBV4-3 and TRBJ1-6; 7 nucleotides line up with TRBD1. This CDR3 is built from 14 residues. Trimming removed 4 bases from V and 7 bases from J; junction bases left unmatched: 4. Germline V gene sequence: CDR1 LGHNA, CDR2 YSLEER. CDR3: CASSPGTENSPLHF. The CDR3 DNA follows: TGCGCCAGCAGCCCCGGGACAGAAAATTCACCCCTCCACTTT.

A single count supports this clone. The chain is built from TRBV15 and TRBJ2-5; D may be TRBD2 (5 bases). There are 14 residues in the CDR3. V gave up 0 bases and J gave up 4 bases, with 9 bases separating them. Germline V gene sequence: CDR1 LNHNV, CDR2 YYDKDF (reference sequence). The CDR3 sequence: CATSRDLSGETQYF. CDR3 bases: TGTGCCACCAGCAGAGATCTGAGCGGAGAGACCCAGTACTTC.

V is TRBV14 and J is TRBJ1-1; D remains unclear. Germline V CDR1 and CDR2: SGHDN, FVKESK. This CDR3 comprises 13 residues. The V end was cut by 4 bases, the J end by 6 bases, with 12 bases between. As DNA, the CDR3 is TGTGCCAGCAGCCTCCTCGGACGGGCTGAAGCTTTCTTT. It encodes CASSLLGRAEAFF.

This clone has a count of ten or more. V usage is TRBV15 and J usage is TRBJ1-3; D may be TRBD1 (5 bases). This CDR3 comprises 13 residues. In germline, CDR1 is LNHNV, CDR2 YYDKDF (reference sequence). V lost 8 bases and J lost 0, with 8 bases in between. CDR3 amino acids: CATGHNSGNTIYF. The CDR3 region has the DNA TGTGCCACCGGACACAACTCTGGAAACACCATATATTTT.

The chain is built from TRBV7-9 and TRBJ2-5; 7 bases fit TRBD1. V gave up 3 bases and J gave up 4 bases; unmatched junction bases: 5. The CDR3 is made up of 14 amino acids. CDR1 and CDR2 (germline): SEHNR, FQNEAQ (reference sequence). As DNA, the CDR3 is TGTGCCAGCAGCTTTGAGGGGGCTGGAGAGACCCAGTACTTC. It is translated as CASSFEGAGETQYF.

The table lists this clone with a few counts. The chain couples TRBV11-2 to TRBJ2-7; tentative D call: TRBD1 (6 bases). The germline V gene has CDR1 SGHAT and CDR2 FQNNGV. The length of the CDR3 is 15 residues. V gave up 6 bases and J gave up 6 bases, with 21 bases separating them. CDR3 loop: CASSLQPTGTREQYF. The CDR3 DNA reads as TGTGCCAGCAGTTTACAACCGACAGGTACCCGCGAGCAGTACTTC.

CDR3 coding DNA: TGTGCTAGTGGTTTTGCATGGGGGTTTGGGAGAAACACCATATATTTT. Protein: CASGFAWGFGRNTIYF. The chain combines TRBV12-5 with TRBJ1-3, with D possibly TRBD1 on 5 matching bases. Trimming removed 3 bases from V and 5 bases from J, with 17 bases in between. This CDR3 region has 16 residues. Germline V gene data show CDR1 as LGHNT and CDR2 as FRNRAP.

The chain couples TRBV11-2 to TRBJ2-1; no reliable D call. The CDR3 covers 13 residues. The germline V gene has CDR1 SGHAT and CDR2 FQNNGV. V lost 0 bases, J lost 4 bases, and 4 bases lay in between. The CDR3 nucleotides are TGTGCCAGCAGCTTAGATAGGTACAATGAGCAGTTCTTC. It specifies CASSLDRYNEQFF.

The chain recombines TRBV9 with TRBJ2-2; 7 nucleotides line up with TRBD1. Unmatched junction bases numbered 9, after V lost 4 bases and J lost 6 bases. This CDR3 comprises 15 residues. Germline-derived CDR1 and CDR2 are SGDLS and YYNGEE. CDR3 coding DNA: TGTGCCAGCAGCATAACAGGGGTTTCGGCCGGGGAGCTGTTTTTT. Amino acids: CASSITGVSAGELFF.

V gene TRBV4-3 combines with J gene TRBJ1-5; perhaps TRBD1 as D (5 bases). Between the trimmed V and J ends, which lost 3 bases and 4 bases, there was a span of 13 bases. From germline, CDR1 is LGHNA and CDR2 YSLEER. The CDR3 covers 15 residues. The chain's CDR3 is CASSQARDLNQPQHF. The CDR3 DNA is TGCGCCAGCAGCCAGGCCCGGGACCTTAATCAGCCCCAGCATTTT.

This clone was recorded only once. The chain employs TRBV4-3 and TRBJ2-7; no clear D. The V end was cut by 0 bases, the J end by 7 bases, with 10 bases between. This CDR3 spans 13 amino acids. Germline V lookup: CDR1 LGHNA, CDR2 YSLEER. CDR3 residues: CASSQDRFLEQYF. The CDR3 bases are TGCGCCAGCAGCCAAGATAGGTTCCTGGAGCAGTACTTC.

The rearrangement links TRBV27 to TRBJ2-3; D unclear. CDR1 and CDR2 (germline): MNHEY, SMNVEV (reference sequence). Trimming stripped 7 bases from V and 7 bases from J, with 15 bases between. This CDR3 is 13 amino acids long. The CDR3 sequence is CASNQVGANTQYF. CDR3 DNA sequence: TGTGCCAGCAATCAGGTCGGCGCGAATACGCAGTATTTT.

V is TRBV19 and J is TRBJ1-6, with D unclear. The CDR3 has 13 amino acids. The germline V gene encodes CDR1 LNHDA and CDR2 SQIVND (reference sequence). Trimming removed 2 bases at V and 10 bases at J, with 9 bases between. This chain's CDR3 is CASSILERSPLHF. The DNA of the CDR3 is TGTGCCAGTAGTATATTGGAAAGATCACCCCTCCACTTT.

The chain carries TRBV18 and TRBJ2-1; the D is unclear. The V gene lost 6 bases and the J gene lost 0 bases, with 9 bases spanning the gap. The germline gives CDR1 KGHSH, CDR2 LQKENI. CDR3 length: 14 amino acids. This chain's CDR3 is CASSFDYSYNEQFF. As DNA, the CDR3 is TGTGCCAGCTCTTTTGATTACTCCTACAATGAGCAGTTCTTC.

CDR3 sequence (DNA): TGTGCCAGCAGTGGACAGGGGACTAGGTATGGCTACACCTTC. It is translated as CASSGQGTRYGYTF. The V and J genes are TRBV6-1 and TRBJ1-2; 8 bases are shared with TRBD1. The CDR3 totals 14 residues. Germline values: CDR1 MNHNS, CDR2 SASEGT. With 4 bases clipped from V and 5 bases from J, the junction kept 6 bases outside the gene matches.

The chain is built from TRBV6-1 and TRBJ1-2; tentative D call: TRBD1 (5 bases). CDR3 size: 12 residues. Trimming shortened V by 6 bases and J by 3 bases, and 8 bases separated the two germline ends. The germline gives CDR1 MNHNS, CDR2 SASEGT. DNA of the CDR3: TGTGCCAGCAGGCAGGGCGACTATGGCTACACCTTC. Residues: CASRQGDYGYTF.

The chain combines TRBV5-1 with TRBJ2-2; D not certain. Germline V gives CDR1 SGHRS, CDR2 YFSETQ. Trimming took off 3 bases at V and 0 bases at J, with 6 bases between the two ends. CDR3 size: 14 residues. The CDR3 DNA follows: TGCGCCAGCAGCTACGAGACGAACACCGGGGAGCTGTTTTTT. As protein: CASSYETNTGELFF.

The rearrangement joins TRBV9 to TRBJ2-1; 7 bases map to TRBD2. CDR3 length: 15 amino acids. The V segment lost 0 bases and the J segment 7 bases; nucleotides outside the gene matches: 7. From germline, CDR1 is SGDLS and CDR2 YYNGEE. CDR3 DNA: TGTGCCAGCAGCGTAGCTCAGGGAGGGACGAATGAGCAGTTCTTC. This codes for CASSVAQGGTNEQFF.

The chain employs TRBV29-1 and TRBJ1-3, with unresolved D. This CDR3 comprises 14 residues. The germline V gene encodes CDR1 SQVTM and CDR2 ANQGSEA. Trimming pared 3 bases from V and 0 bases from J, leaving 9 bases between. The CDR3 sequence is CSVDVQASGNTIYF. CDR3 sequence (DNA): TGCAGCGTTGATGTTCAGGCCTCTGGAAACACCATATATTTT.

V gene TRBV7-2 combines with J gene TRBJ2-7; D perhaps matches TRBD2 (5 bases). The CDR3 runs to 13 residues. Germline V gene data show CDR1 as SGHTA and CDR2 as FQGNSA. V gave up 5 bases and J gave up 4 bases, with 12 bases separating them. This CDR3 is CASSLRTDYEQYF. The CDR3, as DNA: TGTGCCAGCAGCCTACGGACTGATTACGAGCAGTACTTC.